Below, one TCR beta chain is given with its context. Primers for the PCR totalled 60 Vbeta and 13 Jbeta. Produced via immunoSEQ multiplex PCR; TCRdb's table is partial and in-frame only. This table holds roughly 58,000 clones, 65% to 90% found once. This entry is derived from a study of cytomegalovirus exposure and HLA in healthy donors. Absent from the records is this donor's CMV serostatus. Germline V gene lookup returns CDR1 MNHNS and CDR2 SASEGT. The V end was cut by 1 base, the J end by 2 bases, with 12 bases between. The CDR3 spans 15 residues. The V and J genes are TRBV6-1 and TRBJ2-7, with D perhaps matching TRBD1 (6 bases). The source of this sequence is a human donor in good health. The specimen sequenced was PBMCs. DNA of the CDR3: TGTGCCAGCAGTGAAGGACAGGAGACGCCCTACGAGCAGTACTTC. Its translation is CASSEGQETPYEQYF.